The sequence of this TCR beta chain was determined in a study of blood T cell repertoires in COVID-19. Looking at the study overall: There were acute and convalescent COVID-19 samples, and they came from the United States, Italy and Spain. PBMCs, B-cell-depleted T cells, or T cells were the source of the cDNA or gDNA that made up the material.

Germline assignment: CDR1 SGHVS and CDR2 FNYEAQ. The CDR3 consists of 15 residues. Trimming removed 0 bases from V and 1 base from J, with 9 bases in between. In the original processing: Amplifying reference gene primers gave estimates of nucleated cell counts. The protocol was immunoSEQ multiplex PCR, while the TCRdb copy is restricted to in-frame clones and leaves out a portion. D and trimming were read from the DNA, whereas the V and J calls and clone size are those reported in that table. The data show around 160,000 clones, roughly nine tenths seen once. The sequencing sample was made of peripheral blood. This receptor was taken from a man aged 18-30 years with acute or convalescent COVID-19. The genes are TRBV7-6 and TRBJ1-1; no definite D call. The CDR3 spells CASSLAYSTNTEAFF. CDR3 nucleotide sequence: TGTGCCAGCAGCTTAGCGTACAGCACGAACACTGAAGCTTTCTTT. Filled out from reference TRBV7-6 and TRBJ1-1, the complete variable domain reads GAGVSQSPRYKVTKRGQDVALRCDPISGHVSLYWYRQALGQGPEFLTYFNYEAQQDKSGLPNDRFSAERPEGSISTLTIQRTEQRDSAMYRCASSLAYSTNTEAFFGQGTRLTVV.